This entry describes one T cell receptor (beta chain). This clonotype was seen more than once but under ten times. What this receptor recognizes is not known. Germline and junction disagree at one end, which may indicate a read error. Peripheral blood CD8+ and CD4+ T cells from healthy donors, Susac syndrome patients and multiple sclerosis patients were profiled using high-throughput TCR beta sequencing. Recently defined diagnostic criteria for definite or probable disease were met by the Susac syndrome patients. Bulk CD8+ and CD4+ T cells were purified by magnetic negative isolation, whereas CD8+ TEMRA cells were enriched by FACS. Blood was collected in EDTA tubes and processed within 24 hours, with PBMCs isolated through density gradient centrifugation. PBMCs intended for TCR sequencing were cryopreserved in liquid nitrogen and were subsequently thawed in a 37 degrees C water bath. A purity of at least 90% was achieved for sorted or isolated CD4+, CD8+ and CD8+ TEMRA cells.

This entry comes from a study of CD8 T cells in Susac syndrome (dated by TCRdb to about 2019). At the level of the whole study: Of the Susac syndrome patients who were sequenced, under 10 were in clinical remission while six had clinically active disease. The study used repertoire sequencing to test whether antigen drove CD8+ T cell activation and differentiation in Susac syndrome. At the time of blood withdrawal, Susac syndrome patients were either therapy-naive, taking corticosteroids (with some also receiving IVIg), or on IVIg alone. CD8+ T cell repertoire clonality was compared between fewer than 13 healthy donors, some 14 Susac syndrome patients and 15 multiple sclerosis patients.

RNA was extracted with the RNeasy kit and about 0.5 to 1 ug was reverse transcribed using random hexamers. The immunoSEQ multiplex PCR assay, which covers 54 Vbeta and 13 Jbeta segments, was used to amplify TCR beta CDR3 regions. Bias from PCR amplification was corrected by using a synthetic template baseline for primer optimization and for computational correction. Under the source paper's analysis protocol: Reads were annotated to V, D and J genes according to IMGT and were analyzed with immunoSEQ Analyzer, with only productive sequences retained. Clonality was calculated as one minus the Shannon entropy normalized by log2 of the number of productive unique sequences. For each patient and control, public and private clones were evaluated within the 100 most prevalent clones. Clones were defined as Susac-specific if absent from the healthy and MS cohorts, from roughly 1,100 published viral clones and from other ImmuneACCESS disease sequences. The public reads were quality trimmed at Q25 with fastp and then assembled into clones with MiXCR by TCRdb, keeping productive beta chains. A single entry per CDR3 protein holds the most common genes and DNA from its merged rows. The V and J calls shown here were made by TCRdb, not taken from the authors' results. In all, the sample holds about 140,000 distinct CDR3 sequences, and over 90% of those were seen once. Together, the top ten hold under 0.2% of the sample.

Study-wide conclusions, independent of this receptor: Fewer than 20 Susac-specific public clones were identified in the total CD8+ repertoire, and roughly five Susac-specific public clones were identified in the CD8+ TEMRA repertoire. The study acknowledged that relatively few individuals were included in the TCR sequencing and HLA analysis. CD8+ repertoires in Susac syndrome showed clonal expansion, which was highest in CD8+ TEMRA cells and was greater in clinically active patients than in remitting patients.

The germline V gene supplies CDR1 MGHRA and CDR2 YSYEKL. Counted from cysteine to phenylalanine, this CDR3 has 12 amino acids. Here the CDR3 DNA is all that survives: 36 bases in frame from base 1. The TCR was taken from a human donor with Susac syndrome. The chain couples TRBV4-1 to TRBJ1-1, with the identity of the D gene unclear. Sequences were obtained from CD8+ T cells from PBMCs. The CDR3 reads as follows: CASSQVNTEAFF. DNA sequence: TGTGCCAGCAGCCAAGTTAACACTGAAGCTTTCTTT.